This T cell receptor beta chain is drawn from a study of identical twins (dated by TCRdb to between 2015 and 2016). About the study as a whole: To test whether fetal clonotypes persist, this study deep-sequenced TCR alpha and beta repertoires from monozygotic twins, from unrelated adults of various ages, and from cord blood. To rule out contamination, replicate twin experiments were performed at different times with different library preparation protocols.

General conclusions and limits of the study: Invariant T cells such as MAIT and iNKT could partly confound zero-insertion analyses, though diverse VJ usage argued against this for most clonotypes. Because the same donors could not be followed over many years, the conclusions depended on cross-sectional statistical analysis. Recombination models systematically underestimated out-of-frame TCR alpha sharing in monozygotic twins but agreed with sharing between unrelated individuals. Abundant cord blood beta clonotypes carried fewer insertions; young adult naive repertoires showed a weaker similar trend, while memory repertoires showed none. Compared with coincidental sharing between unrelated individuals, out-of-frame TCR alpha sequences shared between twins had an excess of sequences with low generation probability. A weaker excess of twin sharing was found in beta out-of-frame sequences because the signal-to-noise ratio was lowered by fewer shared sequences.

Preparation of the library involved 5' RACE. Instrument on record: Illumina HiSeq 2000. A universal primer binding site was introduced by template switching, and a unique molecular identifier was present in the final cDNA, enabling accurate counting of TCR cDNA molecules. First-strand cDNA for TCR alpha and beta chains was synthesized from specific primers in the conserved constant-segment region. To control for contamination, each cDNA library was double barcoded with a SMART-Mk sample barcode plus Illumina barcodes. TruSeq adapter sequences and Illumina sample barcodes were added in two successive PCR steps. TCR alpha and beta cDNA libraries were sequenced on the Illumina HiSeq platform with custom primers. The authors processed their data as follows. MiGEC was used to process raw reads and extract unique molecular identifiers, and MiXCR was used to find CDR3 positions. For each individual, recombination models were inferred using an EM algorithm with the repgenHMM and IGoR tools. The tcR package in R was used for shared clonotype analysis, with sharing normalized by the product of cloneset sizes. To study raw recombination free of thymic and clonal selection effects, out-of-frame nonproductive sequences were analyzed. Using fastp at Q25 and MiXCR, TCRdb reprocessed the public reads and kept productive beta chains. Records with the same CDR3 protein are collapsed into one entry carrying the most frequent genes and DNA. For this entry, the V and J calls and clone size follow TCRdb and not the study's own pipeline. Across this sample there are 700,000 or so distinct CDR3 sequences, with 21% seen only once. The ten largest clones capture 4% to 4.5% of the sample.

This clonotype was seen a handful of times. Its recognized antigen is unknown. Base quality data are lacking; no much larger clone is found one base away. The V end gives up 6 bases and the J end 6 bases, leaving 5 bases in the junction not matched to a gene. Including the terminal cysteine and phenylalanine, the CDR3 comprises 12 residues. The sequence is cut down to CDR3 DNA, 36 bases in frame from base 1. Every donor was a healthy Caucasian. Three pairs of female monozygotic twins, all aged about 18 to 29 years, made up the twin cohort. Peripheral blood mononuclear cells were used as the source from which RNA for TCR libraries was isolated. The same data also contributed to another study, on T cells expressing NK-cell markers. Per that second paper: In sorted CD3+CD56+NKG2C+, CD3+CD56+NKG2C- and CD3+CD56-NKG2C+ T-cell subsets from several donors, TCR beta-chain repertoires were profiled. Seven of the eight sequenced donors were HCMV-seropositive and one was HCMV-seronegative. To restrict sorting to alphabetaTCR-expressing T cells, an anti-gammadeltaTCR antibody was added in several experiments. For several donors, the dominant CD3+CD56+NKG2C+ clonotypes were among the top 10 CD8+ clonotypes and accounted for roughly 1.0-8% of CD8+ T cells. Those dominant clonotypes were again the most abundant among CD3+CD56-NKG2C+ cells in four donors, at about 25-65%. Whether the expanded NKG2C-expressing T cell clones were specific for HCMV antigens remained unclear. All eight donors whose samples were sequenced were randomly selected healthy volunteers, three of them men and five women. HCMV-specific IgG was detected in serum with a commercial ELISA kit to determine HCMV serostatus. Bulk peripheral blood T-cell repertoires were additionally sequenced from unsorted PBMC for several donors. MIGEC was used to demultiplex reads and group reads by UMI, and MiTCR was used to assemble and quantify clonotypes. To exclude erroneous sequences, any TCR cDNA sequence not supported by at least two reads was discarded. Downstream repertoire analysis used the tcR package, and clonotypes were matched across fractions by CDR3 nucleotide sequence plus V segment. Antigen specificity was annotated against VDJdb with VDJmatch, allowing one amino acid substitution in CDR3.

The source of this sequence is a young woman in good health. This chain joins TRBV12-3 or TRBV12-4 to TRBJ2-7, and TRBD2 aligns with 7 junction nucleotides. The sequenced sample consisted of PBMCs. The nucleotides are TGTGCCAGCAGCCGCGGGAGTCGCGAGCAGTACTTC. Its amino acids are CASSRGSREQYF.